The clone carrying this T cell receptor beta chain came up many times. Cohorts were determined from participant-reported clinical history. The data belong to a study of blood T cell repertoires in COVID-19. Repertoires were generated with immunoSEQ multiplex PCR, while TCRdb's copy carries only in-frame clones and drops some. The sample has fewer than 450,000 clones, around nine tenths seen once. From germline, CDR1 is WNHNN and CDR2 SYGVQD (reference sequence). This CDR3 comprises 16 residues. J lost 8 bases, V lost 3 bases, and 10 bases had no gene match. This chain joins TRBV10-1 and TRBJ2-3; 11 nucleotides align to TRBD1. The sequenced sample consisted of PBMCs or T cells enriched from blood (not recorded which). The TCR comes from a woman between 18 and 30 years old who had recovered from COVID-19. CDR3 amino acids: CASSDDPGQGGSTQYF. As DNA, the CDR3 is TGCGCCAGCAGTGACGACCCGGGACAGGGGGGTAGTACGCAGTATTTT.